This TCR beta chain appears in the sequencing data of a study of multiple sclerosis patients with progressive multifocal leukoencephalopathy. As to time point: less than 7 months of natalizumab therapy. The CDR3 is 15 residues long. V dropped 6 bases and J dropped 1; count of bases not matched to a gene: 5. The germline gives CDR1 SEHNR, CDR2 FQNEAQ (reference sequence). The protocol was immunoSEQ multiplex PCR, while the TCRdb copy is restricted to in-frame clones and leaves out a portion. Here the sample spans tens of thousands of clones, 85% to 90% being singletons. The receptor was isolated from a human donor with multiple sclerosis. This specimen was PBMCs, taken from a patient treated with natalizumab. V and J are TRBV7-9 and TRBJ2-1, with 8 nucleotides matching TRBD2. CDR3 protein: CASSSLAASYNEQFF. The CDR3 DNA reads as TGTGCCAGCAGTTCACTAGCGGCTTCCTACAATGAGCAGTTCTTC.